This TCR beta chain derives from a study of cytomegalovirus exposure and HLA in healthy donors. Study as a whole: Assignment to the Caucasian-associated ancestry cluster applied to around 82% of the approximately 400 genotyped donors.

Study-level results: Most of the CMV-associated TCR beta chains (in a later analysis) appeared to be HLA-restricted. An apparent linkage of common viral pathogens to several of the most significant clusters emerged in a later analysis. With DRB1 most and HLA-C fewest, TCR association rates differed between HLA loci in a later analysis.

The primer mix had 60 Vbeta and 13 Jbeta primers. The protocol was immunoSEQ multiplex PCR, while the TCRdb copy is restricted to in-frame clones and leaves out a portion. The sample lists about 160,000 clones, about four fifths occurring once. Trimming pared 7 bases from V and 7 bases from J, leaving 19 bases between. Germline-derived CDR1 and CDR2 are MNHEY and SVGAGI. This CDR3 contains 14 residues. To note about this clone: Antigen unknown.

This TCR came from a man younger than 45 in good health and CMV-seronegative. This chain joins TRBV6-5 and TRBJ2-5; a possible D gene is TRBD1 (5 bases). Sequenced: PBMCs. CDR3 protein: CASKGLPLTGTQYF. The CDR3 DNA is TGTGCCAGCAAGGGCCTCCCTCTAACAGGGACCCAGTACTTC.